The rows below give T cell receptor beta chains drawn from one sample of a study of blood T cells in healthy people across ages. TCRdb fed the 5' RACE reads into MiXCR, producing one record per CDR3 protein. Of under 2 million distinct CDR3 sequences in the sample, around 36% are singletons; the top ten hold around 10%. The sequencing sample was made of blood. The receptors stem from a woman aged 25-40 years in good health. Both conserved end residues are part of each CDR3. Each record gives: J gene, V gene, clone size, D gene, CDR3 protein, CDR3 DNA. D genes are given only for firm matches. Clone size is shown for a subset of rows, as once, few, many or a class of expanded clone.

J gene: TRBJ2-5; V gene: TRBV15; clone size: NA; D gene: NA; CDR3 protein: CATSRETVQETQYF; CDR3 DNA: TGTGCCACCAGCAGGGAGACAGTTCAAGAGACCCAGTACTTC
J gene: TRBJ2-7; V gene: TRBV7-6; clone size: NA; D gene: TRBD2; CDR3 protein: CASTRGGEDYEQYF; CDR3 DNA: TGTGCCAGCACCCGCGGGGGAGAAGACTACGAGCAGTACTTC
J gene: TRBJ2-5; V gene: TRBV7-8; clone size: NA; D gene: TRBD2; CDR3 protein: CASSLEGSGRFRSKETQYF; CDR3 DNA: TGTGCCAGCAGCTTAGAAGGTAGCGGGAGATTTCGGTCTAAAGAGACCCAGTACTTC
J gene: TRBJ2-3; V gene: TRBV2; clone size: NA; D gene: NA; CDR3 protein: CASSAPLPPDTQYF; CDR3 DNA: TGTGCCAGCAGTGCCCCCCTTCCCCCAGATACGCAGTATTTT
J gene: TRBJ1-5; V gene: TRBV20-1; clone size: NA; D gene: TRBD1; CDR3 protein: CSAARGGKGQPQHF; CDR3 DNA: TGCAGTGCGGCCAGGGGGGGTAAGGGTCAGCCCCAGCATTTT
J gene: TRBJ1-6; V gene: TRBV5-1; clone size: NA; D gene: TRBD1; CDR3 protein: CASSITTGGESPLHF; CDR3 DNA: TGCGCCAGCAGCATAACCACAGGGGGAGAATCACCCCTCCACTTT
J gene: TRBJ1-5; V gene: TRBV28; clone size: NA; D gene: NA; CDR3 protein: CASTPTASNQPQHF; CDR3 DNA: TGTGCCAGCACCCCGACAGCTAGCAATCAGCCCCAGCATTTT
J gene: TRBJ1-1; V gene: TRBV20-1; clone size: few; D gene: TRBD1; CDR3 protein: CSARTNEGASEAFF; CDR3 DNA: TGCAGTGCTAGAACAAACGAGGGGGCTTCTGAAGCTTTCTTT
J gene: TRBJ2-3; V gene: TRBV6-1; clone size: NA; D gene: NA; CDR3 protein: CASKSAPLTSPSTDTQYF; CDR3 DNA: TGTGCCAGCAAGTCGGCGCCCTTAACTTCCCCTAGCACAGATACGCAGTATTTT
J gene: TRBJ1-1; V gene: TRBV5-1; clone size: NA; D gene: NA; CDR3 protein: CASSTGGRAFF; CDR3 DNA: TGCGCCAGCAGCACGGGGGGGAGAGCTTTCTTT
J gene: TRBJ1-6; V gene: TRBV30; clone size: NA; D gene: NA; CDR3 protein: CAWSSNYNSPLHF; CDR3 DNA: TGTGCCTGGAGCTCCAACTATAATTCACCCCTCCACTTT
J gene: TRBJ1-4; V gene: TRBV20-1; clone size: few; D gene: NA; CDR3 protein: CSASSGSPNEKLFF; CDR3 DNA: TGCAGTGCTAGCTCGGGCAGCCCTAATGAAAAACTGTTTTTT
J gene: TRBJ2-5; V gene: TRBV7-7; clone size: few; D gene: TRBD1; CDR3 protein: CASSAGQGLYQETQYF; CDR3 DNA: TGTGCCAGCAGCGCAGGACAGGGGCTATACCAAGAGACCCAGTACTTC
J gene: TRBJ1-6; V gene: TRBV9; clone size: NA; D gene: NA; CDR3 protein: CASSVQFSEGPLHF; CDR3 DNA: TGTGCCAGCAGCGTTCAATTCTCGGAGGGACCCCTCCACTTT
J gene: TRBJ2-1; V gene: TRBV20-1; clone size: few; D gene: TRBD1; CDR3 protein: CSARGWTGHNEQFF; CDR3 DNA: TGCAGTGCTAGGGGATGGACAGGCCACAATGAGCAGTTCTTC
J gene: TRBJ1-4; V gene: TRBV29-1; clone size: NA; D gene: NA; CDR3 protein: CSGRSLGNEKLFF; CDR3 DNA: TGCAGCGGACGGTCCCTCGGGAATGAAAAACTGTTTTTT
J gene: TRBJ1-1; V gene: TRBV5-1; clone size: NA; D gene: NA; CDR3 protein: CASRERNEAFF; CDR3 DNA: TGCGCCAGCCGCGAGAGAAATGAAGCTTTCTTT
J gene: TRBJ2-2; V gene: TRBV6-6; clone size: NA; D gene: TRBD2; CDR3 protein: CASSHGTSGRLTGELFF; CDR3 DNA: TGTGCCAGCAGCCACGGGACTAGCGGGAGGCTTACCGGGGAGCTGTTTTTT
J gene: TRBJ2-1; V gene: TRBV30; clone size: many; D gene: TRBD2; CDR3 protein: CASTSGSRNEQFF; CDR3 DNA: TGTGCCTCCACTAGCGGGAGTCGGAATGAGCAGTTCTTC